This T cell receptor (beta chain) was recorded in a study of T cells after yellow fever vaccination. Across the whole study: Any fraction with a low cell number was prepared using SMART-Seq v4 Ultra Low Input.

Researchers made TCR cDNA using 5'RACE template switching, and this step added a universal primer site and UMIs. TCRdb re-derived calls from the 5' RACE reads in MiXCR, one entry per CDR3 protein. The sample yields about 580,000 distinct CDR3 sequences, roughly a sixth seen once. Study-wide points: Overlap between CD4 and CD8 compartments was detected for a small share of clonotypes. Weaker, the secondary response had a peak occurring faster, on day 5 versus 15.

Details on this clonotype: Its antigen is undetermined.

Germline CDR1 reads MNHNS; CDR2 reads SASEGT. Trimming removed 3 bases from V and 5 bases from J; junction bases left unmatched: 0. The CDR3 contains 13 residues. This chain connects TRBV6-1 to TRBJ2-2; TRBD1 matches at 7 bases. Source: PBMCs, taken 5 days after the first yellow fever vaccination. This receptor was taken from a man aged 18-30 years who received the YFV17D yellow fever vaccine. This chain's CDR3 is CASSETGTGELFF. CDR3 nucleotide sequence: TGTGCCAGCAGTGAGACAGGGACCGGGGAGCTGTTTTTT.